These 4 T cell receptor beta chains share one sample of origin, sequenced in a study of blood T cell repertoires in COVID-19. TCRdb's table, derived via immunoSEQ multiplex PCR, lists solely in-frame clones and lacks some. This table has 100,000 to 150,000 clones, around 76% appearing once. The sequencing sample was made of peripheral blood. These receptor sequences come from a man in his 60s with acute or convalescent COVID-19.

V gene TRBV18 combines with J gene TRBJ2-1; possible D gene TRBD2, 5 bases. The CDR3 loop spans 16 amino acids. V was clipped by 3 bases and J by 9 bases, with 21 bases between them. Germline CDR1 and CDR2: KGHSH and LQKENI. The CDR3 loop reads CASSPGNGKARFEQFF. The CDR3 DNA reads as TGTGCCAGCTCACCTGGGAACGGGAAAGCGCGTTTTGAGCAGTTCTTC.

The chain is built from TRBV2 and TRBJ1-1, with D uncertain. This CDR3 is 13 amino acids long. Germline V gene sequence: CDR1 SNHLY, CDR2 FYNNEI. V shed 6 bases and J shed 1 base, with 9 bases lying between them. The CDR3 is CASRTRGNTEAFF. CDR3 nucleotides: TGTGCCAGCAGGACTCGGGGGAACACTGAAGCTTTCTTT. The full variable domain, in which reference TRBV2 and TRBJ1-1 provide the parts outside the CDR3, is EPEVTQTPSHQVTQMGQEVILRCVPISNHLYFYWYRQILGQKVEFLVSFYNNEISEKSEIFDDQFSVERPDGSNFTLKIRSTKLEDSAMYFCASRTRGNTEAFFGQGTRLTVV.

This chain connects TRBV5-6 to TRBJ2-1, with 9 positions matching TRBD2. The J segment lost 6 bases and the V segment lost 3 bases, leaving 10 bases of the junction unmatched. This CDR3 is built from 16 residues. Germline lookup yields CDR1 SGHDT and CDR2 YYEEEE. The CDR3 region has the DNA TGTGCCAGCAGCTGGGATGCTAGCGGGAAAATCAATGAGCAGTTCTTC. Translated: CASSWDASGKINEQFF.

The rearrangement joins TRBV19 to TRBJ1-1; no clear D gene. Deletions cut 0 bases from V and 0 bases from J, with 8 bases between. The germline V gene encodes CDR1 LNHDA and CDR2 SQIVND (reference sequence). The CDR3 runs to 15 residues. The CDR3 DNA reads TGTGCCAGTAGTATAGATGGCAGTTTGAACACTGAAGCTTTCTTT. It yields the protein CASSIDGSLNTEAFF.